The T cell receptor beta chain described here comes from a study of blood T cell repertoires in COVID-19 (dated by TCRdb to the early 2020s). Turning to the overall study: The collaborator samples originated in the United States, Italy and Spain and spanned the acute and convalescent phases of COVID-19. The material from the prospective study consisted of cDNA or gDNA derived from T cells, B-cell-depleted T cells, or PBMCs. Subjects who had been exposed to COVID-19, were actively infected with it, or had recovered from it provided the deeply sampled blood TCRbeta repertoires that made up the dataset. The sample metadata nearly always contained a de-identified subject ID, COVID-19 status, age in years and sex. The repertoires were released in a freely available public database intended as a resource for research on the immune response to SARS-CoV-2. Samples came from the ongoing ImmuneRACE study (first 160 participants) plus 1,254 subjects from 6 global collaborators. Where available, HLA class I and class II types were taken from metadata supplied by the sample provider and were not determined by assay-based typing.

TCRbeta CDR3 regions were amplified from genomic DNA using the immunoSEQ Assay, a bias-controlled multiplex PCR. Processing in the source paper ran as follows. Within the assay, amplification of reference gene primers was used to estimate how many nucleated cells each sample contained. Sequence reads were collapsed and filtered to measure the absolute abundance of every unique TCRbeta CDR3 rearrangement. For each sample, productive Simpson clonality was calculated by taking the square root of Simpson's diversity index across productive rearrangements. TCRdb provides this immuneACCESS table in a form limited to in-frame rearrangements. Some clones are lacking; in checked studies, under half of them reflect an unresolved V gene, and why the rest are absent is not known. The V and J calls and clone size come from that table; D and trimming were worked out from the DNA. The sample table lists about 200,000 clones, about four fifths of them with a count of one. The top ten constitute about 9.4% of the sample.

Per the germline V gene, SQVTM is the CDR1 and ANQGSEA is the CDR2. The CDR3 runs 14 amino acids, cysteine and phenylalanine included. The DNA shown is the 42-base CDR3, in frame from base 1. V lost 6 bases and J lost 3 bases, and the count of bases not matched to a germline gene is 7. This clone was picked up a small number of times. Its antigen remains unidentified. One base away there is no much larger clone; base qualities are not given. Whole blood was collected in K2EDTA tubes by collaborating institutions according to the institutions' own protocols. For TCRbeta analysis, collaborator samples were shipped as frozen whole blood, as isolated PBMCs, or as DNA extracted from either sample type. Study-level results and caveats: Clinical and demographic metadata were provided uncurated, with the amount varying by source and participant.

Specimen: peripheral blood. Here the chain combines TRBV29-1 and TRBJ2-2, with 7 junctional bases fitting TRBD2. This clonotype was obtained from a woman over 75 with acute or convalescent COVID-19. In nucleotide form, the sequence is TGCAGCGTGGGGGGGTTGAGCGACACCGGGGAGCTGTTTTTT. This encodes CSVGGLSDTGELFF.